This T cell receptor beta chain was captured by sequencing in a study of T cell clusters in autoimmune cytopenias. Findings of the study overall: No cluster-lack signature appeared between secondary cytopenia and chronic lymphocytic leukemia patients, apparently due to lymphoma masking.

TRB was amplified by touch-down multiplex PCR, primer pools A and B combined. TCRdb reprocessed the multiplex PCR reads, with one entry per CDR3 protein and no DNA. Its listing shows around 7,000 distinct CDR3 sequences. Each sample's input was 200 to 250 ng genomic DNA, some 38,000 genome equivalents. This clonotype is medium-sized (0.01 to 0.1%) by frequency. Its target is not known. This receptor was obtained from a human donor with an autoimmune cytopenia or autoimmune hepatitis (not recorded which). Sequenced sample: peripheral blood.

The CDR3: CASRPASGGTDTQYF. This chain connects TRBV6-6 to TRBJ2-3; lacking DNA, the TRBD2 call made by TCRdb goes unchecked. Per germline, CDR1 MNHNY and CDR2 SVGAGI (reference sequence). The length of the CDR3 is 15 residues.